The 27 T cell receptor beta chains reported below all come from one sample, sequenced in a study of fetal regulatory T cell absence and autoimmunity. This table comes from immunoSEQ multiplex PCR, and its TCRdb copy is limited to in-frame clones, with some not included. The sample records around 100,000 clones, about three quarters being singletons. The material sequenced was pancreas tissue. The receptors derive from a male donor with IPEX syndrome.

A few counts support this clone. The chain uses TRBV2 and TRBJ2-5, with 11 nucleotides matching TRBD2. The trim removed 6 bases at V and 5 bases at J, leaving 8 bases unmatched. Germline V gives CDR1 SNHLY, CDR2 FYNNEI. The CDR3 length is 15 residues. Here the CDR3 reads CASRGTSGSGETQYF. The CDR3 nucleotides are TGTGCCAGCAGGGGGACTAGCGGTAGTGGGGAGACCCAGTACTTC.

Ten or more counts support this clone. The chain links TRBV6-5 to TRBJ2-7; 10 bases match TRBD1. There are 15 residues in the CDR3. V gave up 7 bases and J gave up 4 bases; unmatched junction bases: 10. Germline V lookup: CDR1 MNHEY, CDR2 SVGAGI. CDR3 DNA sequence: TGTGCCAGCACGAATCCGGGACAGGGGAGGTACGAGCAGTACTTC. This encodes CASTNPGQGRYEQYF.

This chain connects TRBV9 to TRBJ2-5, with TRBD2 matching 13 bases. The CDR3 sequence is 15 residues long. The J segment lost 5 bases and the V segment lost 4 bases, leaving 5 bases of the junction unmatched. Germline V gene data show CDR1 as SGDLS and CDR2 as YYNGEE. The CDR3 loop is CASSLGLAGRETQYF. The CDR3 nucleotides are TGTGCCAGCAGCTTGGGACTAGCGGGGAGGGAGACCCAGTACTTC. Combining the CDR3 with reference TRBV9 and TRBJ2-5 gives the whole variable domain DSGVTQTPKHLITATGQRVTLRCSPRSGDLSVYWYQQSLDQGLQFLIQYYNGEERAKGNILERFSAQQFPDLHSELNLSSLELGDSALYFCASSLGLAGRETQYFGPGTRLLVL.

The chain carries TRBV19 and TRBJ2-1; possible D gene TRBD2, 5 bases. The CDR3 is made up of 16 amino acids. Germline CDR1 LNHDA, CDR2 SQIVND (reference sequence). V was cut by 0 bases and J by 3 bases, with 12 bases left in between. This CDR3 reads CASSIDWETNYNEQFF. DNA of the CDR3: TGTGCCAGTAGTATAGATTGGGAGACAAACTACAATGAGCAGTTCTTC.

This chain links TRBV4-1 with TRBJ2-7, with D possibly matching TRBD1 (6 bases). The CDR3 consists of 13 residues. The germline gives CDR1 MGHRA, CDR2 YSYEKL. V lost 1 base, J lost 2 bases, and 6 bases lay in between. CDR3 DNA sequence: TGCGCCAGCAGCCAAGGACAGGCCTACGAGCAGTACTTC. The encoded protein is CASSQGQAYEQYF.

The chain combines TRBV14 with TRBJ1-2; TRBD1 matches 8 bases. The J segment lost 2 bases and the V segment lost 0 bases, leaving 2 bases of the junction unmatched. Per germline, CDR1 SGHDN and CDR2 FVKESK. There are 15 residues in the CDR3. CDR3 bases: TGTGCCAGCAGCCAAGATGGGACAGGAAACTATGGCTACACCTTC. Protein sequence: CASSQDGTGNYGYTF.

The J gene is TRBJ2-1, the V gene TRBV9; a possible D gene is TRBD2 (5 bases). Germline CDR1 and CDR2: SGDLS and YYNGEE. V was trimmed by 4 bases and J by 0 bases, leaving 11 bases between them. This CDR3 is 15 amino acids long. The CDR3 sequence: CASSTRTASYNEQFF. The CDR3 nucleotides read TGTGCCAGCAGCACCAGGACTGCCTCCTACAATGAGCAGTTCTTC.

This clone turned up a few times. This chain joins TRBV19 and TRBJ1-3; D uncertain. In germline, CDR1 is LNHDA, CDR2 SQIVND (reference sequence). Trimming pared 3 bases from V and 4 bases from J, leaving 4 bases between. The CDR3 loop spans 12 amino acids. The DNA of the CDR3 is TGTGCCAGTAGTATCCCCGGAAACACCATATATTTT. It encodes CASSIPGNTIYF.

The chain recombines TRBV30 with TRBJ2-7, with 8 bases aligning to TRBD2. The V gene's germline CDR1 is GTSNPN and CDR2 SVGIG (reference sequence). V was clipped by 4 bases and J by 7 bases; unmatched bases: 6. The CDR3 consists of 12 residues. In DNA form, the CDR3 reads TGTGCCTGGACGTTCGGGGGGGGTGAGCAGTACTTC. Amino acid sequence: CAWTFGGGEQYF.

The V and J genes are TRBV6-5 and TRBJ1-6, with 7 bases identical to TRBD1. The ends lost 6 bases at V and 0 bases at J; junction bases unmatched: 2. This CDR3 contains 15 residues. Germline lookup yields CDR1 MNHEY and CDR2 SVGAGI. CDR3 in DNA: TGTGCCAGCAGCAGGGGGAGCTCCTATAATTCACCCCTCCACTTT. It translates to CASSRGSSYNSPLHF.

The gene calls are TRBV7-2 and TRBJ1-2, with D possibly matching TRBD1 (5 bases). CDR1 SGHTA and CDR2 FQGNSA come from the germline V gene. There are 14 residues in the CDR3. The V end lost 1 base, the J end lost 2 bases, and 8 bases lay between the germline ends. The CDR3 spells CASSLDYRNYGYTF. The CDR3 nucleotides read TGTGCCAGCAGCTTAGACTACAGGAACTATGGCTACACCTTC.

The V call is TRBV20-1, the J call TRBJ2-1; D uncertain. The CDR3 length is 11 residues. Trimming removed 3 bases from V and 4 bases from J, with 4 bases in between. Germline CDR1 reads DFQATT; CDR2 reads SNEGSKA (reference sequence). The CDR3 nucleotides read TGCAGTGCTAGGATTTACAATGAGCAGTTCTTC. Protein: CSARIYNEQFF.

V usage is TRBV11-1 and J usage is TRBJ2-4; 9 positions match TRBD1. V shed 4 bases, J shed 3 bases, and the junction held 7 bases outside the gene matches. Looked up from germline, CDR1 is SGHAT and CDR2 is FQDESV (reference sequence). The CDR3 sequence is 16 residues long. In DNA form, the CDR3 reads TGTGCCAGCAGCTGGGGGGACAGGGAGGACAAAAACATTCAGTACTTC. Translation gives CASSWGDREDKNIQYF.

The chain combines TRBV6-5 with TRBJ2-7, with D tentatively TRBD1 or TRBD2 (5 bases each). This CDR3 has 15 amino acids. From germline, CDR1 is MNHEY and CDR2 SVGAGI. Trimming stripped 6 bases from V and 3 bases from J, with 18 bases between. CDR3 protein: CASSYRQGPLYEQYF. CDR3 sequence (DNA): TGTGCCAGCAGCTACCGTCAGGGACCCCTCTACGAGCAGTACTTC.

This sequence joins TRBV7-9 and TRBJ2-3, with 9 bases that match TRBD2. V lost 5 bases and J lost 1; bases outside the gene matches: 4. This CDR3 is built from 15 residues. Germline V gene sequence: CDR1 SEHNR, CDR2 FQNEAQ (reference sequence). CDR3 loop: CASSPLAGRTDTQYF. CDR3 DNA: TGTGCCAGCAGCCCACTAGCGGGCCGCACAGATACGCAGTATTTT.

The chain carries TRBV7-2 and TRBJ2-7; D is possibly TRBD2 (5 bases). The CDR3 totals 15 residues. Per the germline V gene, CDR1 is SGHTA and CDR2 is FQGNSA. V was cut by 0 bases and J by 4 bases, with 13 bases left in between. DNA of the CDR3: TGTGCCAGCAGCTTAGCGCTCGGGAATGAGTACGAGCAGTACTTC. Its protein is CASSLALGNEYEQYF. The complete variable domain, with remaining parts taken from reference TRBV7-2 and TRBJ2-7, reads GAGVSQSPSNKVTEKGKDVELRCDPISGHTALYWYRQSLGQGLEFLIYFQGNSAPDKSGLPSDRFSAERTGGSVSTLTIQRTQQEDSAVYLCASSLALGNEYEQYFGPGTRLTVT.

The V and J genes are TRBV19 and TRBJ2-2, with 7 nucleotides matching TRBD2. The germline CDR1 and CDR2 sequences are LNHDA and SQIVND (reference sequence). The CDR3 is 16 residues long. V lost 3 bases, J lost 7 bases, and 11 bases stayed unmatched. DNA of the CDR3: TGTGCCAGTAGTATTGCTGGTAGCGGGTTGCACGGGGAGCTGTTTTTT. Amino acids: CASSIAGSGLHGELFF. Combining the CDR3 with reference TRBV19 and TRBJ2-2 gives the whole variable domain DGGITQSPKYLFRKEGQNVTLSCEQNLNHDAMYWYRQDPGQGLRLIYYSQIVNDFQKGDIAEGYSVSREKKESFPLTVTSAQKNPTAFYLCASSIAGSGLHGELFFGEGSRLTVL.

V usage is TRBV11-2 and J usage is TRBJ2-7; 7 bases are shared with TRBD1. Germline trimming cut 1 base from V and 3 bases from J; bases unmatched to any gene: 0. CDR1 is SGHAT and CDR2 is FQNNGV in the germline V gene. The CDR3 extends over 13 amino acids. DNA for the CDR3: TGTGCCAGCAGCTTAGGGACAGGCTACGAGCAGTACTTC. The encoded protein is CASSLGTGYEQYF. The full variable domain, in which reference TRBV11-2 and TRBJ2-7 provide the parts outside the CDR3, is EAGVAQSPRYKIIEKRQSVAFWCNPISGHATLYWYQQILGQGPKLLIQFQNNGVVDDSQLPKDRFSAERLKGVDSTLKIQPAKLEDSAVYLCASSLGTGYEQYFGPGTRLTVT.

This sequence joins TRBV7-9 and TRBJ1-4; 7 nucleotides align to TRBD1. With 6 bases clipped from V and 5 bases from J, the junction kept 15 bases outside the gene matches. Germline lookup yields CDR1 SEHNR and CDR2 FQNEAQ (reference sequence). There are 17 residues in the CDR3. The CDR3 DNA follows: TGTGCCAGCAGTCAATTACCTTTAGACAGGGTAAATGAAAAACTGTTTTTT. This codes for CASSQLPLDRVNEKLFF.

This clone is a singleton in its sample. The chain links TRBV4-2 to TRBJ1-3, with 7 positions matching TRBD1. Germline V gene lookup returns CDR1 LGHNA and CDR2 YNFKEQ. The trim removed 0 bases at V and 3 bases at J, leaving 5 bases unmatched. This CDR3 has 16 amino acids. The CDR3 nucleotides are TGTGCCAGCAGCCAAGATCTTAGACAGGGTGGAAACACCATATATTTT. It encodes CASSQDLRQGGNTIYF.

The chain combines TRBV7-2 with TRBJ2-1; 13 bases align to TRBD2. The germline CDR1 and CDR2 sequences are SGHTA and FQGNSA. The ends lost 1 base at V and 2 bases at J; junction bases unmatched: 8. The CDR3 runs to 19 residues. CDR3 DNA: TGTGCCAGCAGCTTAGGAGGGCGACTAGCGGGAGGAACCTACAATGAGCAGTTCTTC. Its translation is CASSLGGRLAGGTYNEQFF.

The J gene is TRBJ1-2, the V gene TRBV7-9, with D unclear. Germline V lookup: CDR1 SEHNR, CDR2 FQNEAQ (reference sequence). This CDR3 is 14 amino acids long. V lost 1 base to trimming and J lost 2 bases, with 8 bases between them. The CDR3 nucleotides are TGTGCCAGCAGCTTAGGAGGCGGCAACTATGGCTACACCTTC. As protein: CASSLGGGNYGYTF.

This clone is a singleton in its sample. The chain combines TRBV19 with TRBJ1-5, with TRBD1 as a possible D gene (5 bases). This CDR3 region has 15 residues. CDR1 and CDR2 from the germline V gene are LNHDA and SQIVND (reference sequence). The V end was cut by 7 bases, the J end by 2 bases, with 15 bases between. The chain's CDR3 is CASKEGDRGNQPQHF. CDR3 sequence (DNA): TGTGCCAGTAAGGAAGGGGACCGGGGCAATCAGCCCCAGCATTTT.

J is TRBJ2-7 and V is TRBV5-1; the D gene is possibly TRBD1 (6 bases). V was cut by 1 base and J by 3 bases, with 8 bases left in between. The CDR3 totals 13 residues. Germline CDR1 and CDR2: SGHRS and YFSETQ. The CDR3 is CASSLPGDYEQYF. CDR3 nucleotide sequence: TGCGCCAGCAGCTTGCCAGGGGACTACGAGCAGTACTTC.

The chain recombines TRBV25-1 with TRBJ1-4; TRBD1 might be the D (5 bases). Trimming left V 1 base short and J 5 bases short, with 11 bases between. CDR3 size: 15 residues. Germline values: CDR1 MGHDK, CDR2 SYGVNS. The CDR3 sequence is CASSEWGDSNEKLFF. The CDR3 DNA reads TGTGCCAGCAGTGAATGGGGGGATTCCAATGAAAAACTGTTTTTT.

V is TRBV11-2 and J is TRBJ2-7; TRBD2 is a possible D gene (5 bases). This CDR3 comprises 14 residues. Trimming pared 1 base from V and 5 bases from J, leaving 12 bases between. Germline assignment: CDR1 SGHAT and CDR2 FQNNGV. CDR3 in DNA: TGTGCCAGCAGCTTAGCCCCGAGTAGCGACGAGCAGTACTTC. Protein: CASSLAPSSDEQYF.

This clone was counted a few times. The chain has TRBV5-4 and TRBJ2-7, with 7 positions matching TRBD2. This CDR3 contains 13 residues. In germline, CDR1 is SGHNT, CDR2 YYREEE (reference sequence). Losses at the gene ends were 4 bases for V and 2 bases for J; bases not matched to a gene: 3. The CDR3 sequence is CASSQGLAYEQYF. The CDR3 coding sequence is TGTGCCAGCAGCCAAGGACTAGCCTACGAGCAGTACTTC. The full variable domain, its missing parts supplied by reference TRBV5-4 and TRBJ2-7, is ETGVTQSPTHLIKTRGQQVTLRCSSQSGHNTVSWYQQALGQGPQFIFQYYREEENGRGNFPPRFSGLQFPNYSSELNVNALELDDSALYLCASSQGLAYEQYFGPGTRLTVT.